Below, 32 T cell receptor beta chains from the same sample are listed, as sequenced in a study of blood T cell repertoires in COVID-19. Using immunoSEQ multiplex PCR, the repertoire was profiled, and TCRdb retains in-frame clones only, with some absent. The table lists around 200,000 clones, 70% to 90% of them singletons. The specimen was peripheral blood. Source of these receptors: a woman over 75 with acute or convalescent COVID-19.

The V and J genes are TRBV7-9 and TRBJ1-5; no reliable D call. This CDR3 has 13 amino acids. The V and J ends lost 5 bases and 2 bases respectively, with 7 bases between them. CDR1 SEHNR and CDR2 FQNEAQ come from the germline V gene (reference sequence). CDR3 in amino acids: CASSRGGNQPQHF. DNA for the CDR3: TGTGCCAGCAGCCGCGGCGGCAATCAGCCCCAGCATTTT.

This clone occurred a few times. The chain uses TRBV28 and TRBJ2-3; D is undetermined. The CDR3 contains 14 residues. Germline V gene sequence: CDR1 MDHEN, CDR2 SYDVKM. Trimming removed 6 bases at V and 0 bases at J, with 10 bases between. The CDR3 sequence: CASRRLRSTDTQYF. The CDR3 DNA is TGTGCCAGCAGGCGACTGAGGAGCACAGATACGCAGTATTTT. The full variable domain, with the rest looked up from reference TRBV28 and TRBJ2-3, is DVKVTQSSRYLVKRTGEKVFLECVQDMDHENMFWYRQDPGLGLRLIYFSYDVKMKEKGDIPEGYSVSREKKERFSLILESASTNQTSMYLCASRRLRSTDTQYFGPGTRLTVL.

This clone occurred a few times. The chain combines TRBV9 with TRBJ2-1; D gene uncertain. The V end was cut by 3 bases, the J end by 3 bases, with 4 bases between. The CDR3 totals 12 residues. The germline V gene has CDR1 SGDLS and CDR2 YYNGEE. In nucleotides, the CDR3 is TGTGCCAGCAGCGCCTTCTACAATGAGCAGTTCTTC. As protein: CASSAFYNEQFF.

The chain carries TRBV7-2 and TRBJ2-5, with D possibly matching TRBD2 (6 bases). With 3 bases removed from V and 4 bases from J, the gap between germline ends came to 18 bases. The CDR3 sequence is 16 residues long. Germline loops: CDR1 SGHTA, CDR2 FQGNSA. CDR3 sequence: CASSFSGTRIRETQYF. CDR3 in DNA: TGTGCCAGCAGCTTTAGCGGCACCCGCATACGAGAGACCCAGTACTTC.

The chain employs TRBV3-1 (or the pseudogene TRBV3-2) and TRBJ2-5; 10 bases agree with TRBD2. The V segment lost 4 bases and the J segment 1 base; nucleotides outside the gene matches: 6. The CDR3 loop spans 16 amino acids. Looked up from germline, CDR1 is LGHDT and CDR2 is YNNKEL (reference sequence). The CDR3 sequence: CASSRRTSGGQETQYF. The CDR3 bases are TGTGCCAGCAGCCGGCGGACTAGCGGAGGCCAAGAGACCCAGTACTTC.

This chain links TRBV28 with TRBJ1-3; D is undetermined. Germline CDR1 MDHEN, CDR2 SYDVKM. V was pared by 5 bases and J by 0 bases, with 8 bases between. The CDR3 is made up of 14 amino acids. The CDR3 is CASSDWSSGNTIYF. The DNA of the CDR3 is TGTGCCAGCAGTGACTGGAGCTCTGGAAACACCATATATTTT.

The sample holds a few counts of this clone. The chain joins TRBV6-6 to TRBJ2-7; maybe TRBD1 (6 bases). From germline, CDR1 is MNHNY and CDR2 SVGAGI (reference sequence). This CDR3 is built from 15 residues. V was shortened by 6 bases and J by 1 base, with 16 bases between the two germline ends. The CDR3, as DNA: TGTGCCAGCAGCCCACACAGGGCAGGATCCTACGAGCAGTACTTC. Residues: CASSPHRAGSYEQYF.

The CDR3 DNA follows: TGTGCCAGCAGTTTGACCCGAGACTGGTGGATCAGAGGCTACACCTTC. It translates to CASSLTRDWWIRGYTF. The chain combines TRBV28 with TRBJ1-2; no clear D. This CDR3 spans 16 amino acids. Germline V lookup: CDR1 MDHEN, CDR2 SYDVKM. V lost 3 bases and J 8 bases, leaving 22 bases between the germline ends.

This sequence joins TRBV6-2 or TRBV6-3 and TRBJ2-7, with D maybe TRBD1 (7 bases). The CDR3 length is 16 residues. Germline lookup yields CDR1 MNHEY and CDR2 SVGEGT. The V gene lost 2 bases and the J gene lost 2 bases, with 16 bases spanning the gap. The CDR3 protein is CASSYPNRGGPYEQYF. In DNA, the CDR3 is TGTGCCAGCAGTTACCCAAACAGGGGAGGCCCCTACGAGCAGTACTTC.

This chain joins TRBV23-1 and TRBJ1-5; D gene uncertain. TRBV23-1 falls under the ORF class, with uncertain function. Trimming pared 8 bases from V and 7 bases from J, leaving 6 bases between. The CDR3 is 10 amino acids. The CDR3 coding sequence is TGCGCCAGCCCTAACCAGCCCCAGCATTTT. Translated, it gives CASPNQPQHF.

The genes are TRBV6-2 or TRBV6-3 and TRBJ2-7; D is ambiguous. Trimming took 0 bases from V and 9 from J, leaving 12 bases between them. The CDR3 has 13 amino acids. Germline CDR1 is MNHEY and CDR2 is SVGEGT. The CDR3 DNA reads as TGTGCCAGCAGTTACTCGATCCAGACTGTGCAGTACTTC. It codes for CASSYSIQTVQYF.

The rearrangement links TRBV24-1 to TRBJ2-1; TRBD2 might be the D (5 bases). Germline V lookup: CDR1 KGHDR, CDR2 SFDVKD. V lost 3 bases and J 10 bases, leaving 9 bases between the germline ends. This CDR3 comprises 12 residues. The CDR3 DNA sequence: TGTGCCACCAGTGATACGGGATTCGAGCAGTTCTTC. This codes for CATSDTGFEQFF.

J is TRBJ1-5 and V is TRBV11-3; TRBD1 matches 7 bases. V gave up 4 bases and J gave up 0 bases; unmatched junction bases: 12. The CDR3 is made up of 18 amino acids. Germline CDR1 is SGHNT and CDR2 is YENEEA. The CDR3 coding sequence is TGTGCCAGCAGCTGCCGGGACAGCGAACCCTATAGCAATCAGCCCCAGCATTTT. Translating gives CASSCRDSEPYSNQPQHF.

This clone occurred once. V gene TRBV7-2 combines with J gene TRBJ1-2, with TRBD1 identical over 8 bases. The V gene end was trimmed by 5 bases and the J gene end by 3 bases; junction bases not matched to a gene: 5. The CDR3 sequence is 14 residues long. Germline V gene data show CDR1 as SGHTA and CDR2 as FQGNSA. Here the CDR3 DNA reads TGTGCCAGCAGCCCGGGGGACAGGTACTATGGCTACACCTTC. It translates to CASSPGDRYYGYTF.

V usage is TRBV7-9 and J usage is TRBJ2-7; D is possibly TRBD2 (6 bases). CDR3 length: 13 amino acids. Trimming left V 1 base short and J 4 bases short, with 8 bases between. Per the germline V gene, CDR1 is SEHNR and CDR2 is FQNEAQ (reference sequence). This CDR3 is CASSLETSYEQYF. CDR3 bases: TGTGCCAGCAGCTTAGAGACTAGTTACGAGCAGTACTTC.

This chain links TRBV19 with TRBJ2-2, with TRBD2 identical over 9 bases. From germline, CDR1 is LNHDA and CDR2 SQIVND (reference sequence). The CDR3 length is 14 residues. J lost 3 bases, V lost 5 bases, and 1 base had no gene match. In nucleotides, the CDR3 is TGTGCCAGTAGTCTAGCGGGATACACCGGGGAGCTGTTTTTT. Translating it yields CASSLAGYTGELFF.

The gene calls are TRBV7-3 and TRBJ2-1, with 10 positions matching TRBD1. CDR3 length: 16 amino acids. With 1 base clipped from V and 8 bases from J, the junction kept 8 bases outside the gene matches. Germline-derived CDR1 and CDR2 are SGHTA and FQGTGA. The CDR3 nucleotides read TGTGCCAGCAGCTTAATGGTGGGACAGGGGAGGGATGAGCAGTTCTTC. Translated: CASSLMVGQGRDEQFF.

The DNA of the CDR3 is TGTGCCAGCAGGACGTGGCTAGCGGCTTCCTACAATGAGCAGTTCTTC. It is translated as CASRTWLAASYNEQFF. The rearrangement links TRBV2 to TRBJ2-1; 7 bases align to TRBD2. CDR1 and CDR2 from the germline V gene are SNHLY and FYNNEI. The CDR3 is 16 amino acids. V was clipped by 6 bases and J by 1 base; unmatched bases: 9.

The genes are TRBV29-1 and TRBJ1-1; no clear D. This CDR3 spans 12 amino acids. Germline V gene lookup returns CDR1 SQVTM and CDR2 ANQGSEA. Trimming removed 4 bases from V and 3 bases from J, with 9 bases in between. CDR3 nucleotides: TGCAGCGTTGTGCCGGGAGACACTGAAGCTTTCTTT. This encodes CSVVPGDTEAFF.

The chain links TRBV27 to TRBJ1-2; 8 bases line up with TRBD1. V gave up 4 bases and J gave up 4 bases; unmatched junction bases: 5. The CDR3 totals 14 residues. Germline assignment: CDR1 MNHEY and CDR2 SMNVEV (reference sequence). This CDR3 is CASSSLQGGYGYTF. The CDR3, as DNA: TGTGCCAGCAGTTCCCTACAGGGGGGCTATGGCTACACCTTC.

The gene calls are TRBV9 and TRBJ2-2; 7 nucleotides align to TRBD2. The CDR3 length is 16 residues. Looked up from germline, CDR1 is SGDLS and CDR2 is YYNGEE. Trimming at V came to 6 bases and at J to 4 bases, leaving 12 bases not matched to a gene. The CDR3 loop is CASTSREGGVTGELFF. CDR3 in DNA: TGTGCCAGCACCTCCAGGGAGGGAGGCGTCACCGGGGAGCTGTTTTTT.

This sequence joins TRBV7-8 and TRBJ2-5, with D possibly being TRBD1 (6 bases). This CDR3 spans 15 amino acids. The ends were cut back, 2 bases at V and 1 base at J, with 11 bases in the middle. CDR1 is SGHVS and CDR2 is FQNEAQ in the germline V gene. CDR3 region: CASSLYRVTQETQYF. DNA for the CDR3: TGTGCCAGCAGCTTATACAGGGTAACCCAAGAGACCCAGTACTTC.

The CDR3 bases are TGCGCCAGCAGTACAGGGACTAGCGGGACTGCCGGGGAGCTGTTTTTT. This translates into CASSTGTSGTAGELFF. V and J are TRBV10-2 and TRBJ2-2; TRBD2 matches at 13 bases. Germline CDR1 and CDR2: WSHSY and SAAADI. V was clipped by 5 bases and J by 6 bases; unmatched bases: 6. This CDR3 spans 16 amino acids.

In this sample, this clone turned up once. In DNA form, the CDR3 reads TGTGCCAGCAGCAGAATGGCGGTTAGCTCCTACGAGCAGTACTTC. It yields the protein CASSRMAVSSYEQYF. The V gene is TRBV6-5, the J gene TRBJ2-7, with unresolved D. The germline gives CDR1 MNHEY, CDR2 SVGAGI. The CDR3 runs 15 residues. V lost 6 bases and J 0 bases, leaving 15 bases between the germline ends.

This chain joins TRBV7-9 and TRBJ2-7, with D possibly TRBD1 on 5 matching bases. V lost 2 bases, J lost 1 base, and 12 bases lay in between. This CDR3 is 15 amino acids long. The germline CDR1 and CDR2 sequences are SEHNR and FQNEAQ (reference sequence). The CDR3 loop reads CASSLWSRVSYEQYF. The CDR3 region has the DNA TGTGCCAGCAGCTTATGGTCCAGGGTATCCTACGAGCAGTACTTC.

In this sample, this clone turned up once. DNA of the CDR3: TGTGCCAGCAGCCAATATATAGGGACAGACGAGTTTCGAACTAATGAAAAACTGTTTTTT. Its protein is CASSQYIGTDEFRTNEKLFF. The chain carries TRBV4-2 and TRBJ1-4; 7 bases map to TRBD1. The J segment lost 1 base and the V segment lost 2 bases, leaving 16 bases of the junction unmatched. CDR1 is LGHNA, CDR2 YNFKEQ, per germline. The CDR3 contains 20 residues.

This chain uses TRBV9 with TRBJ2-3; no clear D gene. The ends were cut back, 4 bases at V and 6 bases at J, with 12 bases in the middle. The CDR3 runs 13 residues. Germline loops: CDR1 SGDLS, CDR2 YYNGEE. The CDR3 protein is CASSLVASDTQYF. CDR3 coding DNA: TGTGCCAGCAGCTTGGTAGCTTCCGATACGCAGTATTTT.

V gene TRBV30 combines with J gene TRBJ2-7; a weak D match, TRBD2 (6 bases). This CDR3 region has 15 residues. Germline CDR1 reads GTSNPN; CDR2 reads SVGIG (reference sequence). The V and J ends lost 3 bases and 2 bases respectively, with 17 bases between them. The CDR3 DNA reads TGTGCCTGGAGGACCGGGAGTCTTTTCCCCTACGAGCAGTACTTC. This gives the protein CAWRTGSLFPYEQYF.

A few counts support this clone. This rearrangement joins TRBV6-5 to TRBJ1-2, with a possible D match to TRBD1 (5 bases). The CDR3 runs 15 residues. From germline, CDR1 is MNHEY and CDR2 SVGAGI. The ends were cut back, 0 bases at V and 5 bases at J, with 13 bases in the middle. The CDR3 protein is CASSYSPGRVYGYTF. CDR3 in DNA: TGTGCCAGCAGTTACTCGCCAGGGAGGGTTTATGGCTACACCTTC.

This clone has only a few counts. V usage is TRBV4-1 and J usage is TRBJ2-1; 13 nucleotides line up with TRBD2. The CDR3 is 18 residues long. Germline values: CDR1 MGHRA, CDR2 YSYEKL. V lost 0 bases, J lost 6 bases, and 8 bases stayed unmatched. CDR3 sequence (DNA): TGCGCCAGCAGCCAAGATAACGGCGGACTAGCGGGAGCCAATGAGCAGTTCTTC. This sequence encodes CASSQDNGGLAGANEQFF.

The V call is TRBV7-9, the J call TRBJ1-4, with D possibly matching TRBD1 (6 bases). Trimming removed 5 bases from V and 3 bases from J, with 16 bases in between. The CDR3 is 16 residues long. Germline CDR1 reads SEHNR; CDR2 reads FQNEAQ (reference sequence). The CDR3 DNA sequence: TGTGCCAGCAGCCGCGGGGGCAGTGGAGCTAATGAAAAACTGTTTTTT. It translates to CASSRGGSGANEKLFF.

The V and J genes are TRBV3-1 (or the pseudogene TRBV3-2) and TRBJ1-5, with TRBD1 as a possible D gene (5 bases). V dropped 4 bases and J dropped 1 base, with 8 bases sitting between them. Germline V gene data show CDR1 as LGHDT and CDR2 as YNNKEL (reference sequence). The CDR3 is 14 amino acids. This CDR3 is CASSPRVSNQPQHF. CDR3 coding DNA: TGTGCCAGCAGCCCCAGGGTGAGCAATCAGCCCCAGCATTTT.